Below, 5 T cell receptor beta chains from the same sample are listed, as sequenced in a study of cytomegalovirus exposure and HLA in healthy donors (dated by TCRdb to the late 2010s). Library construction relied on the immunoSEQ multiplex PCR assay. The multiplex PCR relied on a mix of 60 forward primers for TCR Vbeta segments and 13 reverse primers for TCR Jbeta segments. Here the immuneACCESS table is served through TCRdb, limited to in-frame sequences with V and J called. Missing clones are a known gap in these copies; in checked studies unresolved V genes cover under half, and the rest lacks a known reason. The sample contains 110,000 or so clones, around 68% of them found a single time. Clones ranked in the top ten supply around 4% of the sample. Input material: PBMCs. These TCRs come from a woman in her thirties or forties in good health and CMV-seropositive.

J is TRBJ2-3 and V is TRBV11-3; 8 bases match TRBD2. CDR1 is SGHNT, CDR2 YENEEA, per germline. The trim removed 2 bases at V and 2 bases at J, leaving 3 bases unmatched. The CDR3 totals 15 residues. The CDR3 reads CASSLNSGVTDTQYF. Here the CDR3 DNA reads TGTGCCAGCAGCTTAAATAGCGGGGTCACAGATACGCAGTATTTT. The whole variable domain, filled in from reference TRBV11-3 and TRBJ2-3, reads EAGVVQSPRYKIIEKKQPVAFWCNPISGHNTLYWYLQNLGQGPELLIRYENEEAVDDSQLPKDRFSAERLKGVDSTLKIQPAELGDSAVYLCASSLNSGVTDTQYFGPGTRLTVL.

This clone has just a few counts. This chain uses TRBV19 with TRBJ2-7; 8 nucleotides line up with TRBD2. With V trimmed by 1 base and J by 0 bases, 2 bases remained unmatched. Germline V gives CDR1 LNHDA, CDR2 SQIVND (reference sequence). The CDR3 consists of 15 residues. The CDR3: CASSIVAGSSYEQYF. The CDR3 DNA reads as TGTGCCAGTAGTATAGTAGCGGGATCCTCCTACGAGCAGTACTTC.

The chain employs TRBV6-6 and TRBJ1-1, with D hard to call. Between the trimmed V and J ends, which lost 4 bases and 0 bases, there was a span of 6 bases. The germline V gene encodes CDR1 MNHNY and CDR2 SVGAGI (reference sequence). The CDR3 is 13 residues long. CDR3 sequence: CASSSYLNTEAFF. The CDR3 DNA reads TGTGCCAGCAGTTCCTACCTGAACACTGAAGCTTTCTTT.

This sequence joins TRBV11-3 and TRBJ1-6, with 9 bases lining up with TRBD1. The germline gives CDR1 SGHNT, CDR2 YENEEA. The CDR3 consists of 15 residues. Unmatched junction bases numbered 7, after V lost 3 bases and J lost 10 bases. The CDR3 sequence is CASSFMGQGGSPLHF. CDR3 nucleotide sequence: TGTGCCAGCAGCTTTATGGGACAGGGTGGCTCACCCCTCCACTTT.

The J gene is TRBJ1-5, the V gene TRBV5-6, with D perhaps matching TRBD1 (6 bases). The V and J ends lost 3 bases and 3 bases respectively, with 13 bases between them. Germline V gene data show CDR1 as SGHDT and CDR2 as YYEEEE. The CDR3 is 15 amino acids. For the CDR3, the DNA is TGTGCCAGCAGCTCAATGACAGGCCCCAATCAGCCCCAGCATTTT. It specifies CASSSMTGPNQPQHF.